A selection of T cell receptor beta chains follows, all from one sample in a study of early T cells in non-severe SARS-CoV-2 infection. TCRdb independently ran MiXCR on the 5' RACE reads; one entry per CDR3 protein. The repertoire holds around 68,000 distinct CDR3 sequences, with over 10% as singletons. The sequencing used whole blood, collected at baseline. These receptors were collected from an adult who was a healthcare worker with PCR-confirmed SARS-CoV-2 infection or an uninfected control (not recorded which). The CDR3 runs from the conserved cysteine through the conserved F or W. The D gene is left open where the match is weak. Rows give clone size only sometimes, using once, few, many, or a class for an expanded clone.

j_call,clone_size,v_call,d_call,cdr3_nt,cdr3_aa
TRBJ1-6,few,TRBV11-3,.,TGTGCCAGCAGCTTAGATGGTCAGTATAATTCACCCCTCCACTTT,CASSLDGQYNSPLHF
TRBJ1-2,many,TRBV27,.,TGTGCCAGCAGGGATAACTATGGCTACACCTTC,CASRDNYGYTF
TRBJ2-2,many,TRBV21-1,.,TGTGCCAGCAGCCCCCGGTGTTGCAAAACTAACACCGGGGAGCTGTTTTTT,CASSPRCCKTNTGELFF
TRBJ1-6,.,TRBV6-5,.,TGTGCCAGCAGTTACTCGATGCTATACAGTTCACCCCTCCACTTT,CASSYSMLYSSPLHF
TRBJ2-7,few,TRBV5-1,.,TGCGCCAGCAATGACGGGGACGCCGCTGAGGGGGAGCAGTACTTC,CASNDGDAAEGEQYF
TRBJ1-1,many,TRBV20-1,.,TGCAGTGCCCCCCCCCTTTTGGGGGACACTGAAGCTTTCTTT,CSAPPLLGDTEAFF
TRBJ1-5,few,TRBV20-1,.,TGCAGTGCTAGAGACAGGGGATCGGGCAATCAGCCCCAGCATTTT,CSARDRGSGNQPQHF
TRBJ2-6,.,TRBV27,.,TGTGCCAGCTGCCAGTTGGGCTCTGGGGCCAACGTCCTGACTTTC,CASCQLGSGANVLTF
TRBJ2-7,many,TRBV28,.,TGTGCCAGCAGTTTATTAGCCTACGAGCAGTACTTC,CASSLLAYEQYF
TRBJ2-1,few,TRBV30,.,TGTGCCTGGAGTGTCACGGGGGATCAGTTCTTC,CAWSVTGDQFF
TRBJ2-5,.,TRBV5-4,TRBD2,TGTGCCAGCAGCCCGAGGACTAGCGGGAGTGAGGAGACCCAGTACTTC,CASSPRTSGSEETQYF
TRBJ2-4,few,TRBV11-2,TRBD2,TGTGCCAGCAGTGGGACTAGCGGGGCGCTAGCCAAAAACATTCAGTACTTC,CASSGTSGALAKNIQYF
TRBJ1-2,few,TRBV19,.,TGTGCCAGTAGCTTTACAGGGAACTATGGCTACACCTTC,CASSFTGNYGYTF
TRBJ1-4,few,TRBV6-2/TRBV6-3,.,TGTGCCAGCAGCCTCCCCGGACAGCTCGCTAATGAAAAACTGTTTTTT,CASSLPGQLANEKLFF
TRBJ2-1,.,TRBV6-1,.,TGTGCCAGCAGTCTTAGGGACATCCTTTACAATGAGCAGTTCTTC,CASSLRDILYNEQFF
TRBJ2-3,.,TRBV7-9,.,TGTGCCAGCAGCTCTAGGGGCCCAGATACGCAGTATTTT,CASSSRGPDTQYF
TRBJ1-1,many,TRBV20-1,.,TGCAGTGCTAGAAACGCGGACACTGAAGCTTTCTTT,CSARNADTEAFF
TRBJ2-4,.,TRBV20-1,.,TGCAGTGCTAGAGTACCCACAGTTCACATTCAGTACTTC,CSARVPTVHIQYF
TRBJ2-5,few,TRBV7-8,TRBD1,TGTGCCAGCAGAATTACAGGGGTGGAGACCCAGTACTTC,CASRITGVETQYF
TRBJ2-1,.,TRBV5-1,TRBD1,TGCGCCAGCAGCCCAAGCCCGGGACAGGGCCACAATGAGCAGTTCTTC,CASSPSPGQGHNEQFF
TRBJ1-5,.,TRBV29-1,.,TGCAGCGTCACGACGGGGACGGCGAATCAGCCCCAGCATTTT,CSVTTGTANQPQHF
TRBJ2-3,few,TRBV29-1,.,TGCAGCGCAACTTCCACAGATACGCAGTATTTT,CSATSTDTQYF
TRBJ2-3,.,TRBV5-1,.,TGCGCCAGCAGCTTGGACCCGCTACCGAATACGCAGTATTTT,CASSLDPLPNTQYF
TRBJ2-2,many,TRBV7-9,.,TGTGCCAGCAGAGTAGCCATTACCGGGGAGCTGTTTTTT,CASRVAITGELFF
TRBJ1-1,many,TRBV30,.,TGTGCCTGGAGTAACAATGTGGGGTCACGAGCTTTCTTT,CAWSNNVGSRAFF
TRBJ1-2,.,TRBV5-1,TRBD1,TGCGCCAGCAGCTTCCGGGACAGGACCCCCTATGGCTACACCTTC,CASSFRDRTPYGYTF
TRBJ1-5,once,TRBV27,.,TGTGCCAGCAGTTTAGGAGGGATTATGCAGCCCCAGCATTTT,CASSLGGIMQPQHF
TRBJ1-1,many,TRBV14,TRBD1,TGTGCCAGCAGCCCCCTGGACAGGCCGAACACTGAAGCTTTCTTT,CASSPLDRPNTEAFF
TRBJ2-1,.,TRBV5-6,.,TGTGCCAGCAGCTTATGGGGGCGCCACAATGAGCAGTTCTTC,CASSLWGRHNEQFF
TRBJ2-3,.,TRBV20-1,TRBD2,TGCAGTGCTAGAGGTGGGACTAGCGGGGGAGATACGCAGTATTTT,CSARGGTSGGDTQYF
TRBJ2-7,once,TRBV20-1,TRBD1,TGCAGTGTTCTGAGACCGGGACAGAGCTACGAGCAGTACTTC,CSVLRPGQSYEQYF
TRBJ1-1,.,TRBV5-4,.,TGTGCCAGCAGCTTGGGACAGCCGAACACTGAAGCTTTCTTT,CASSLGQPNTEAFF
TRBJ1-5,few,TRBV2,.,TGTGCCAGCTCAGACACCTATCAGCCCCAGCATTTT,CASSDTYQPQHF
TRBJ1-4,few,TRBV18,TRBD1,TGTGCCAGCTCCCCTGACAGGGGCAATGAAAAACTGTTTTTT,CASSPDRGNEKLFF
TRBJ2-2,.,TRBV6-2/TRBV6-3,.,TGTGCCAGCAGTTACTCGGCTGAATTGAACACCGGGGAGCTGTTTTTT,CASSYSAELNTGELFF
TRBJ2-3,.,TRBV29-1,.,TGCAGCGGTTTGAGGGCAGGCACAGATACGCAGTATTTT,CSGLRAGTDTQYF
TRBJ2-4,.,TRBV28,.,TGTGCCAGTGGTGATAGGATGGAAAACATTCAGTACTTC,CASGDRMENIQYF
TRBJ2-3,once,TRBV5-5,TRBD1,TGTGCCAGCAGCTCTGGGACAGGGTACGATACGCAGTATTTT,CASSSGTGYDTQYF
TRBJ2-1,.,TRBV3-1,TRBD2,TGTGCCAGCAGCCAAGAAAGGTACTCTCCTAGCGGGGAGGATGAGCAGTTCTTC,CASSQERYSPSGEDEQFF
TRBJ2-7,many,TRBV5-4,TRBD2,TGTGCCAGCGCGACTAGCGGGAGCTCCTACGAGCAGTACTTC,CASATSGSSYEQYF
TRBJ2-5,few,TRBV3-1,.,TGTGCCAGCAGCCACGGCACAAAGACCCAGTACTTC,CASSHGTKTQYF
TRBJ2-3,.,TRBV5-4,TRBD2,TGTGCCAGCAGCTTCTTTAGCGGGGGTGGTTCAGATACGCAGTATTTT,CASSFFSGGGSDTQYF
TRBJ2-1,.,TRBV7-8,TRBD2,TGTGCCAGCAGCGAAGGGACTAGCGGGAATACATACAATGAGCAGTTCTTC,CASSEGTSGNTYNEQFF